This is a list of T cell receptor beta chains from one sample in a study of shared clonotypes between healthy human individuals. The assay was immunoSEQ multiplex PCR, and TCRdb's table has in-frame clones only and misses some. Found here are under 750,000 clones, 72% of them singletons; the top ten hold more than 1.5%. The sample consisted of memory CD4+ T cells sorted from blood. These receptors were taken from a woman between 25 and 40 years old in good health. Each CDR3 is given without its conserved first and last residue. D genes are given only for firm matches.

d_call,v_call,j_call,cdr3_aa
TRBD2,TRBV19,TRBJ2-3,ASKGREGLFRTDTQY
-,TRBV29-1,TRBJ1-2,SVGDGNYGYT
-,TRBV25-1,TRBJ2-5,ASSGQRLQETQY
TRBD2,TRBV7-2,TRBJ2-6,ASTPKLAGASGANVLT
-,TRBV10-2,TRBJ1-1,ASSVGSMNTEAF
-,TRBV28,TRBJ2-3,ASSLLRDPYFGARSDTQY
TRBD1,TRBV28,TRBJ1-1,ASSLSFGRGRNTEAF
TRBD1,TRBV4-1,TRBJ1-4,ASSLRQGSNEKLF
-,TRBV7-6,TRBJ2-3,ASSLEVVGHNSADTQY
-,TRBV7-2,TRBJ2-3,ASSLARDTQY
TRBD1,TRBV10-1,TRBJ2-7,ASSEGTGTPYGQY
-,TRBV11-2,TRBJ2-1,ASSLVLARNEQF
TRBD2,TRBV5-4,TRBJ2-1,ASSWGHSTSGYNEQF
-,TRBV28,TRBJ2-3,ASSLPDTQY
-,TRBV18,TRBJ2-5,ASSPPSVGETQY
-,TRBV19,TRBJ2-7,ASSPGQDKYEQY
-,TRBV18,TRBJ1-4,ASSPPGRGNEKLF
-,TRBV15,TRBJ1-1,ATSSQIRGETEAF
TRBD2,TRBV11-2,TRBJ2-5,ASSHYLGSGRGETQY
-,TRBV7-2,TRBJ1-1,ASSLVSGAMGAEAF
-,TRBV5-5,TRBJ1-2,ASSLGAGYGYT
TRBD1,TRBV5-1,TRBJ1-4,ASSFDRGDEKLF
-,TRBV28,TRBJ2-7,ASTSSSGTYSHEQY
-,TRBV6-5,TRBJ2-3,ASSLDGQRDTQY
-,TRBV5-1,TRBJ2-7,ASSPSGGRPYEQY
-,TRBV5-1,TRBJ2-5,ASSPGSQETQY